This TCR beta chain came from a study of tumor-infiltrating lymphocytes in primary liver carcinoma. About the study: The study reported T1-T3 N0M0 tumors spanning 4.2 to 10 cm.

The tissue used was unsorted bulk material of 20-30 mg. RNA and DNA were co-extracted from it with the AllPrep DNA/RNA mini kit. HBV chronically infected the treatment-naive patients. For this clonotype: Its antigen is unidentified. A read error may produce the germline difference seen at one junction end.

This CDR3 spans 14 amino acids. The germline V gene has CDR1 SGHAT and CDR2 FQDESV (reference sequence). The study's findings and limits: Tumor region pairs overlapped more than did tumor-adjacent and tumor-blood pairs.

Starting from 500 ng of total RNA, TCR beta cDNA was produced with a primer in the constant region. It was through three nested multiplex PCR rounds of slightly modified ARM-PCR that TCR beta libraries arose. TRBV1-TRBV30 forward primers paired with a C-beta reverse primer drove the first two PCR rounds, approximately 11 cycles each. In TCRdb, the multiplex PCR reads were re-called with MiXCR into one record per CDR3 protein. This table holds roughly 100,000 distinct CDR3 sequences, around 80% found once. The sequenced sample consisted of liver tumor tissue from sampling region 3. Subset described: tumor region T3, left-lateral pole. V is TRBV11-1 and J is TRBJ2-3; no clear D gene. The TCR originated in a man aged 35 to 55 with primary liver carcinoma and hepatitis B virus infection. CDR3 amino acids: CACSPPPEADMQYF. The CDR3 DNA reads TGTGCCTGCAGCCCACCCCCTGAAGCAGATATGCAGTACTTT.